This T cell receptor beta chain is drawn from a study of radiotherapy plus CTLA-4 blockade in lung cancer. The study gave focal radiation plus ipilimumab CTLA-4 blockade to patients with chemo-refractory metastatic non-small-cell lung cancer. The table came from immunoSEQ multiplex PCR; TCRdb's copy has only in-frame clones and leaves some out. The table includes some 74,000 clones, roughly 78% detected once. CDR1 and CDR2 from the germline V gene are SGHAT and FQNNGV. The CDR3 is made up of 15 amino acids. The V end lost 2 bases, the J end lost 2 bases, and 12 bases lay between the germline ends. The specimen was peripheral blood, collected from a patient treated with radiotherapy plus ipilimumab. This chain links TRBV11-2 with TRBJ2-5; D possibly corresponds to TRBD1 (7 bases). This TCR was sampled from a human donor with non-small cell lung cancer who had a complete response to radiotherapy plus ipilimumab. The CDR3: CASSLWAGGQETQYF. In DNA form, the CDR3 reads TGTGCCAGCAGCTTATGGGCAGGGGGGCAAGAGACCCAGTACTTC.